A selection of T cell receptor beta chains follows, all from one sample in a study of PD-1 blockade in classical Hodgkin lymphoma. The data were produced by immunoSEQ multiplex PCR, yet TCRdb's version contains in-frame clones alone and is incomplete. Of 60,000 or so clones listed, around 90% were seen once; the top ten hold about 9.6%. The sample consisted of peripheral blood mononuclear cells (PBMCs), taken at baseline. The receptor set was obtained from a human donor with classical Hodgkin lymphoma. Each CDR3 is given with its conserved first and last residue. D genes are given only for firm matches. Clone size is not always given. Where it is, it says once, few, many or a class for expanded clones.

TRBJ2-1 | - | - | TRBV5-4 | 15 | TGTGCCAGCAGCTTGCTTCAGGGAACCTACAATGAGCAGTTCTTC | CASSLLQGTYNEQFF
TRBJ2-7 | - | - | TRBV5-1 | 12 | TGCGCCAGCAAAACAGACACCTACGAGCAGTACTTC | CASKTDTYEQYF
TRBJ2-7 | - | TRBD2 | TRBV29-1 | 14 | TGCAGCGTTGAGGGGTGGGAGGGCACGGTCGAGCAGTACTTC | CSVEGWEGTVEQYF
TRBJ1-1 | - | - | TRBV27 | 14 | TGTGCCAGCAGATCGCTGGCAGTGAACACTGAAGCTTTCTTT | CASRSLAVNTEAFF
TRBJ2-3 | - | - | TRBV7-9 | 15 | TGTGCCAGCAGCTTAAATGACGGACCCACGCATACGCAGTATTTT | CASSLNDGPTHTQYF
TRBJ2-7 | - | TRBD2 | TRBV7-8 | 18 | TGTGCCAGCAGCTTAAGGGCGGGAGGGGAAGCCGTGGTCTACGAGCAGTACTTC | CASSLRAGGEAVVYEQYF
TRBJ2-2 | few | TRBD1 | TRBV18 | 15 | TGTGCCAGCTCACGACAGGGTTTGAGCACCGGGGAGCTGTTTTTT | CASSRQGLSTGELFF
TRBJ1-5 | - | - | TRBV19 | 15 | TGTGCCAGTAGTATGGGGGTTATGAGCAATCAGCCCCAGCATTTT | CASSMGVMSNQPQHF
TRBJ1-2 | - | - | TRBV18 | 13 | TGTGCCAGCTCAATCGAGCTTGAGACTGGCTACACCTTC | CASSIELETGYTF
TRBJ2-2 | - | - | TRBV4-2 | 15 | TGTGCCAGCAGCCAAGATGAGGGAACCACCGGGGAGCTGTTTTTT | CASSQDEGTTGELFF
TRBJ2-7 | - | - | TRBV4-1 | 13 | TGCGCCAGCAGCCAAGGACAGACCTACGAGCAGTACTTC | CASSQGQTYEQYF
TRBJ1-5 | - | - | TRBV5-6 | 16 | TGTGCCAGCAGCTTGAGGGATGGTTATAGCAATCAGCCCCAGCATTTT | CASSLRDGYSNQPQHF
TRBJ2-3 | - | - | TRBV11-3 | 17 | TGTGCCAGCAGCTCCTCTTCGGGGGGCGCTAGCACAGATACGCAGTATTTT | CASSSSSGGASTDTQYF
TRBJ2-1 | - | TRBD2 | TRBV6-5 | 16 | TGTGCCAGCAGTTACGGTGCGGGAGGGGCCTACAATGAGCAGTTCTTC | CASSYGAGGAYNEQFF
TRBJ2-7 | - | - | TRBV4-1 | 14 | TGCGCCAGCAGCCAAGACCCCAAAGGGATCCCCCCCTACTTC | CASSQDPKGIPPYF
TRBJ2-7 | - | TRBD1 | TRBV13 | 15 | TGTGCCAGCAGCCCCCGGGACAGGGTAAATTCCGAGCAGTACTTC | CASSPRDRVNSEQYF
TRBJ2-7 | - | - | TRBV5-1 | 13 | TGCGCCAGCAGCTGGGACCGCTCCTACGAGCAGTACTTC | CASSWDRSYEQYF
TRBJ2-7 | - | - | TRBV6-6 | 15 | TGTGCCAGCAGCCCCAGGCAGGGCCATACCTACGAGCAGTACTTC | CASSPRQGHTYEQYF
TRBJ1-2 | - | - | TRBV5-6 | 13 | TGTGCCAGCAGCTTGGGACAGTTCTATGGCTACACCTTC | CASSLGQFYGYTF
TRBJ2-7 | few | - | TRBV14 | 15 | TGTGCCAGCAGCCATCGGGAAAGCGGGTCCTACGAGCAGTACTTC | CASSHRESGSYEQYF
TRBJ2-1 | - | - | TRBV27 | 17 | TGTGCCAGCAGTGCCCTCAGTCCCGGGGTCTCCTACAATGAGCAGTTCTTC | CASSALSPGVSYNEQFF
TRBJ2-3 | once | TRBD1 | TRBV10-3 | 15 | TGTGCCACCAGCCAAAGACAGGGAGGCACAGATACGCAGTATTTT | CATSQRQGGTDTQYF
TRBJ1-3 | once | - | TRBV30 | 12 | TGTGCCTGGAAGCGCTCTGGAAACACCATATATTTT | CAWKRSGNTIYF
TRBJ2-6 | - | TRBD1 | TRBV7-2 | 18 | TGTGCCAGCAGCCTAGTCCCCGGGACAGGGTCTGGGGCCAACGTCCTGACTTTC | CASSLVPGTGSGANVLTF
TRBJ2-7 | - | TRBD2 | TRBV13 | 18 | TGTGCCAGCAGCTTAGGCTCGCTCCTAGCGGGGATATCCTACGAGCAGTACTTC | CASSLGSLLAGISYEQYF
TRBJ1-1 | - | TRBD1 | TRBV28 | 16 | TGTGCCAGCAGTTTACCCCCGACAGGGGGTGGTACTGAAGCTTTCTTT | CASSLPPTGGGTEAFF
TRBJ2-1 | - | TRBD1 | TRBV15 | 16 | TGTGCCACCAGCAGGGCCCCGGGACAGGGGGCGGATGAGCAGTTCTTC | CATSRAPGQGADEQFF
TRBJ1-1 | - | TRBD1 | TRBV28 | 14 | TGTGCCAGCAGTCTGGGACAGGGCGGCACTGAAGCTTTCTTT | CASSLGQGGTEAFF
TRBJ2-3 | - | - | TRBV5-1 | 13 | TGCGCCAGCAGCAGCTTAGGGGTGGATACGCAGTATTTT | CASSSLGVDTQYF
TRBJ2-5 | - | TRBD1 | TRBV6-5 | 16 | TGTGCCAGCAGTTACTCGGGACAGGGGCCGCTGAAAACCCAGTACTTC | CASSYSGQGPLKTQYF
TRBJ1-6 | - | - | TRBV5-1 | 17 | TGCGCCAGCAGCTTGGACGGACGATACTCCTATAATTCACCCCTCCACTTT | CASSLDGRYSYNSPLHF
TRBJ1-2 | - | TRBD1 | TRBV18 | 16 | TGTGCCAGCTCACCGACACCATCACAGGGGATCTATGGCTACACCTTC | CASSPTPSQGIYGYTF
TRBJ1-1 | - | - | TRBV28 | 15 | TGTGCCAGCAGTTCCACCGGGCTTTCGCAGGCTGAAGCTTTCTTT | CASSSTGLSQAEAFF
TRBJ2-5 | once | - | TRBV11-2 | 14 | TGTGCCAGCAGCTTAGAGTCAGGTATCGAGACCCAGTACTTC | CASSLESGIETQYF
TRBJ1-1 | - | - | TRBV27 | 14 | TGTGCCAGCAGCTTGGGAGGGGGGAACACTGAAGCTTTCTTT | CASSLGGGNTEAFF
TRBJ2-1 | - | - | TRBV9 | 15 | TGTGCCAGCAGCGTAGTCCAGGGCTTCGGCAATGAGCAGTTCTTC | CASSVVQGFGNEQFF
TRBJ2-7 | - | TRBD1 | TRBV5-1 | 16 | TGCGCCAGCAGCTTCTTGGGGACAGTGAACACCTACGAGCAGTACTTC | CASSFLGTVNTYEQYF
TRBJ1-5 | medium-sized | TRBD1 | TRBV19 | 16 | TGTGCCAGTAGTTTCAGGGGGTCGCGTAGCAATCAGCCCCAGCATTTT | CASSFRGSRSNQPQHF
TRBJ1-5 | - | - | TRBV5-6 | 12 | TGTGCCAGCAGCACCCGAGATCAGCCCCAGCATTTT | CASSTRDQPQHF
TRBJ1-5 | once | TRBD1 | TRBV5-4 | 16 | TGTGCCAGCAGCTTAGGACCAGGGGGCGTCAATCAGCCCCAGCATTTT | CASSLGPGGVNQPQHF
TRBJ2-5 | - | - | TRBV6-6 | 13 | TGTGCCAGCAGATCGGGGGAACAAGAGACCCAGTACTTC | CASRSGEQETQYF
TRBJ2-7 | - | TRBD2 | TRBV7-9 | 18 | TGTGCCAGCAGCTTAGGGGTGACTAGCGGGGGTAACTCCTACGAGCAGTACTTC | CASSLGVTSGGNSYEQYF
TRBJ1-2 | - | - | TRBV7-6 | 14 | TGTGCCAGCAGCCGCGACTCATCGTTAAATGGCTACACCTTC | CASSRDSSLNGYTF
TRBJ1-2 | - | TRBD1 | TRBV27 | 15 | TGTGCCAGCAGTTTTACCGGACAGGGTTGGTATGGCTACACCTTC | CASSFTGQGWYGYTF
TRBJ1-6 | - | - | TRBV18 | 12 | TGTGCCAGCTCCCTGGTAGATTCACCCCTCCACTTT | CASSLVDSPLHF
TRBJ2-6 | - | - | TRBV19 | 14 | TGTGCCAGTAACTGGGCCTCTGGGGCCAACGTCCTGACTTTC | CASNWASGANVLTF
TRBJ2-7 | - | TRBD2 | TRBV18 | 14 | TGTGCCAGCTCACCACTAGCGGGAGGAGGCGAGCAGTACTTC | CASSPLAGGGEQYF
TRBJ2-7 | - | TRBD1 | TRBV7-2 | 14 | TGTGCCAGCAGCATCCACAGGGGCGACTACGAGCAGTACTTC | CASSIHRGDYEQYF
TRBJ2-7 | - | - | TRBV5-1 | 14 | TGCGCCAGCAGCTTGTGGCAGGGAAACTACGAGCAGTACTTC | CASSLWQGNYEQYF
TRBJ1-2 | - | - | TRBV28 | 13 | TGTGCCAGCAGTTTATTCAGGGTCAGTGGCTACACCTTC | CASSLFRVSGYTF
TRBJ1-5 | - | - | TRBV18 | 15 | TGTGCCAGCTCCCTCAGGTCCGGAGGGAATCAGCCCCAGCATTTT | CASSLRSGGNQPQHF
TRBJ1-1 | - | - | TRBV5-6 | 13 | TGTGCCAGCAGCTTTGGGACTTCCACTGAAGCTTTCTTT | CASSFGTSTEAFF
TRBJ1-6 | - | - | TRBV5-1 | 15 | TGCGCCAGCAGCTTGGCCGAAGGGCGGTATTCACCCCTCCACTTT | CASSLAEGRYSPLHF
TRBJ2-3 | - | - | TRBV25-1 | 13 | TGTGCCAGCAGTGAATTGGCAGCTGATACGCAGTATTTT | CASSELAADTQYF
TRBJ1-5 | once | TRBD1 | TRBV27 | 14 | TGTGCCAGCAGTTTTGGACAGGGAGAACAGCCCCAGCATTTT | CASSFGQGEQPQHF